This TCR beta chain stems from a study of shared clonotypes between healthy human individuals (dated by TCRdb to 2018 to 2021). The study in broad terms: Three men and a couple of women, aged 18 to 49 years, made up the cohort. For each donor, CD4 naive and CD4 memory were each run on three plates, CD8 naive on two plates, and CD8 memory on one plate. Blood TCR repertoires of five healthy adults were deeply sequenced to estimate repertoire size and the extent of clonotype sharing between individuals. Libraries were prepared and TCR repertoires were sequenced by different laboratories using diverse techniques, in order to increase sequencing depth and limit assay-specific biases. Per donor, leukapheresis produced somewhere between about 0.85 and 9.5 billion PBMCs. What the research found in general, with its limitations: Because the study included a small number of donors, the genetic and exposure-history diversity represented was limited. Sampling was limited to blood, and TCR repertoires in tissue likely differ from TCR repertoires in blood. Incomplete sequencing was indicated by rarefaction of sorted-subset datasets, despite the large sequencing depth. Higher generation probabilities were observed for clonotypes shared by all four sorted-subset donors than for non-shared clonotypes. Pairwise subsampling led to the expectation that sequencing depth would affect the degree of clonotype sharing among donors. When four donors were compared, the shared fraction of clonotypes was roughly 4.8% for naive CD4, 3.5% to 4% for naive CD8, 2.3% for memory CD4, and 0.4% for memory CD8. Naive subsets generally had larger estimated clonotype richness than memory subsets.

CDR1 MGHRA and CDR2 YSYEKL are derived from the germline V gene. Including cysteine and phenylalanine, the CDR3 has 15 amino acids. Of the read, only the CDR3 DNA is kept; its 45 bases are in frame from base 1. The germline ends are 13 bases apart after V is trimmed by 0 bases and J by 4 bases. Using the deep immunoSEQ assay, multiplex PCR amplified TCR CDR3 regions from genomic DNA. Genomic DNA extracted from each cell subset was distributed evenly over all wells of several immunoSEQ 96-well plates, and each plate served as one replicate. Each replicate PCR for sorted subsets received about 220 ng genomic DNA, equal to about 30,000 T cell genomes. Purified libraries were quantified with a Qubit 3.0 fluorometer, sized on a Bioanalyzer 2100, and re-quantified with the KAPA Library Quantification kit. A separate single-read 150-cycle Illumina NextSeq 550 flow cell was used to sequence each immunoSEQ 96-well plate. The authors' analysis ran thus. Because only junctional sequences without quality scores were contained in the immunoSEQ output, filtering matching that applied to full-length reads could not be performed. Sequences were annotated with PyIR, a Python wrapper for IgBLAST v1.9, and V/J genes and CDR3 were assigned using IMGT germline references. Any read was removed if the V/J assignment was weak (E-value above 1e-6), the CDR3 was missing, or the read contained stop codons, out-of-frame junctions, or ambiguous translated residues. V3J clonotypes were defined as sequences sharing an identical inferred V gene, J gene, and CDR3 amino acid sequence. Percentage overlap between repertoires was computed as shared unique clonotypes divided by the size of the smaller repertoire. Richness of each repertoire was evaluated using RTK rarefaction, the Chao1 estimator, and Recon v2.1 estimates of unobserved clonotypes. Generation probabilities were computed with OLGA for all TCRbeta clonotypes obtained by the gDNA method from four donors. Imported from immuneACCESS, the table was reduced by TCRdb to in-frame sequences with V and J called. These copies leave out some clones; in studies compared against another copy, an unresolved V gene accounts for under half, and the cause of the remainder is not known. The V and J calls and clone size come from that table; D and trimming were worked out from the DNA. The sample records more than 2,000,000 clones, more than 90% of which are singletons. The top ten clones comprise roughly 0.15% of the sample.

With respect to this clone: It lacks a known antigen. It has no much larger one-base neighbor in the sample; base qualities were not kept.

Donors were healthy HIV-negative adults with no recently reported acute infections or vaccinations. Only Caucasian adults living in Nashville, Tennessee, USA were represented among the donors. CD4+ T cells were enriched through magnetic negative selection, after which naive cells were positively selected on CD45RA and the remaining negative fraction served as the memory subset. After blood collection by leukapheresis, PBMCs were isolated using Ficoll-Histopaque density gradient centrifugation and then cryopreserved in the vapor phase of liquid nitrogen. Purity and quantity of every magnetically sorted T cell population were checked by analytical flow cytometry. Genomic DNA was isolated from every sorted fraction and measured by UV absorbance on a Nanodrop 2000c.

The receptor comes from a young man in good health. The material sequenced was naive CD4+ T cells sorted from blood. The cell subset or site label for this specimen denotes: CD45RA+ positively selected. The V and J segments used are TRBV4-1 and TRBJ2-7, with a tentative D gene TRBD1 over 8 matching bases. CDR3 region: CASSQETGGVYEQYF. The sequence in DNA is TGCGCCAGCAGCCAAGAAACAGGGGGGGTTTACGAGCAGTACTTC.